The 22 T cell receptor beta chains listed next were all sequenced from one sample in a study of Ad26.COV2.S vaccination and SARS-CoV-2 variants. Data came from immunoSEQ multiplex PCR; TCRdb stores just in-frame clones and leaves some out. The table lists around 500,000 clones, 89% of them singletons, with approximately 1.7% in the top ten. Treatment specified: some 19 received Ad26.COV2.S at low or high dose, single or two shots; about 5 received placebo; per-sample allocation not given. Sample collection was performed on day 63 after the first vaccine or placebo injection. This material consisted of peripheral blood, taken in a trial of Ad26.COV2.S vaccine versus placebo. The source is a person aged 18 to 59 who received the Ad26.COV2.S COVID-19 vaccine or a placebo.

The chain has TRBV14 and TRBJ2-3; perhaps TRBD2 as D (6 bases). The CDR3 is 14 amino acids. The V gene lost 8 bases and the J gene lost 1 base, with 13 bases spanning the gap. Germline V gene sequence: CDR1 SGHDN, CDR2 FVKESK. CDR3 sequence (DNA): TGTGCCAGCGGCGGGACTCCTGGCACAGATACGCAGTATTTT. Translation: CASGGTPGTDTQYF.

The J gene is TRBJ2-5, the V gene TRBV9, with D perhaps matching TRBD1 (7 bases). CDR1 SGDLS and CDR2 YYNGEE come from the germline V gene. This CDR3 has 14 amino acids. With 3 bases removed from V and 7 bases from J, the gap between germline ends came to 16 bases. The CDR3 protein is CASSGDKQGGTQYF. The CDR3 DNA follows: TGTGCCAGCAGCGGGGACAAGCAGGGGGGGACCCAGTACTTC.

DNA for the CDR3: TGTGCCAGCAGTAGAGACTACCGCAGCTCCTACGAGCAGTACTTC. This encodes CASSRDYRSSYEQYF. The V and J genes are TRBV27 and TRBJ2-7; D possibly corresponds to TRBD2 (5 bases). The CDR3 sequence is 15 residues long. Germline CDR1 is MNHEY and CDR2 is SMNVEV (reference sequence). The germline V and J ends were trimmed by 5 bases and 0 bases, with 14 bases remaining between them.

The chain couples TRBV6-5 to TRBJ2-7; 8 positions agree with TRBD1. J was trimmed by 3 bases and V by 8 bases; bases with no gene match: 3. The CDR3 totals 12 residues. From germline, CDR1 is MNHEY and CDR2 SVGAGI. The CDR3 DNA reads TGTGCCAGCCGGACAGGGATCTACGAGCAGTACTTC. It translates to CASRTGIYEQYF.

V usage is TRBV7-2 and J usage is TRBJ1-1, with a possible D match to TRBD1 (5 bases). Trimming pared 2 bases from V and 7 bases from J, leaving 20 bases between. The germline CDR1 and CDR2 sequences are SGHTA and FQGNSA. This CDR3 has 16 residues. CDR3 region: CASSLLLRATQGEAFF. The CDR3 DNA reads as TGTGCCAGCAGCTTATTGCTCAGGGCGACCCAGGGTGAAGCTTTCTTT. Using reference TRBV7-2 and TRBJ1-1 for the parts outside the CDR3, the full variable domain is GAGVSQSPSNKVTEKGKDVELRCDPISGHTALYWYRQSLGQGLEFLIYFQGNSAPDKSGLPSDRFSAERTGGSVSTLTIQRTQQEDSAVYLCASSLLLRATQGEAFFGQGTRLTVV.

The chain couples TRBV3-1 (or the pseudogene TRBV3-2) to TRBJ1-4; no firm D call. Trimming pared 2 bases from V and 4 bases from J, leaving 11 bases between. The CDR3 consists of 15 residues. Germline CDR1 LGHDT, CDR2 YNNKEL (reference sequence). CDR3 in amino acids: CASSQLGSGNEKLFF. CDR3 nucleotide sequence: TGTGCCAGCAGCCAATTAGGTAGTGGTAATGAAAAACTGTTTTTT.

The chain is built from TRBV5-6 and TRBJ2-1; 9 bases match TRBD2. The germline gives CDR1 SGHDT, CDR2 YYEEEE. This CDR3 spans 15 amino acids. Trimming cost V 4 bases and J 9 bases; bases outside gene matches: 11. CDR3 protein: CASSRPGLAPGEQFF. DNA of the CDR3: TGTGCCAGCAGCCGCCCGGGACTAGCCCCCGGTGAGCAGTTCTTC.

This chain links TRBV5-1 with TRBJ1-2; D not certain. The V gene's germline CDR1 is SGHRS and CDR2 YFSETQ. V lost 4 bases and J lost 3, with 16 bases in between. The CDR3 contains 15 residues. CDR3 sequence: CASSIRADRDYGYTF. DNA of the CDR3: TGCGCCAGCAGCATACGGGCCGACCGGGACTATGGCTACACCTTC. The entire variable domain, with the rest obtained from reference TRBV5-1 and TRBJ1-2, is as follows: KAGVTQTPRYLIKTRGQQVTLSCSPISGHRSVSWYQQTPGQGLQFLFEYFSETQRNKGNFPGRFSGRQFSNSRSEMNVSTLELGDSALYLCASSIRADRDYGYTFGSGTRLTVV.

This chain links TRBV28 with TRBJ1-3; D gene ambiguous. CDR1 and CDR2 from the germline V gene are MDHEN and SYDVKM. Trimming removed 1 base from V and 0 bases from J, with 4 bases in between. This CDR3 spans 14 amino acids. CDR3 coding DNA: TGTGCCAGCAGTTTATTCTCCTCTGGAAACACCATATATTTT. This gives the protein CASSLFSSGNTIYF.

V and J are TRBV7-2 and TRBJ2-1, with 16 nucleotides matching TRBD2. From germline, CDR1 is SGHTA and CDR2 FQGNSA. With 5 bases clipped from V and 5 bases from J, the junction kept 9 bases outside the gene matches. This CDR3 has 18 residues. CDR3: CASSRKGLAGGADNEQFF. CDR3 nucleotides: TGTGCCAGCAGCCGGAAGGGACTAGCGGGGGGGGCTGACAATGAGCAGTTCTTC.

CDR3 loop: CAWSKTTDTQYF. CDR3 DNA sequence: TGTGCCTGGAGTAAGACCACAGATACGCAGTATTTT. The chain has TRBV30 and TRBJ2-3, with D unresolved. Trimming pared 2 bases from V and 2 bases from J, leaving 5 bases between. Germline assignment: CDR1 GTSNPN and CDR2 SVGIG (reference sequence). This CDR3 spans 12 amino acids.

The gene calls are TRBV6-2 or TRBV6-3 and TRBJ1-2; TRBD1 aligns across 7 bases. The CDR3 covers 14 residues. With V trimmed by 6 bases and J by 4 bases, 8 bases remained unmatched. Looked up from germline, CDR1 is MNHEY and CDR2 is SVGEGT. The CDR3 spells CASSIQGKGYGYTF. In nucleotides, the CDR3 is TGTGCCAGCAGCATACAGGGGAAAGGCTATGGCTACACCTTC.

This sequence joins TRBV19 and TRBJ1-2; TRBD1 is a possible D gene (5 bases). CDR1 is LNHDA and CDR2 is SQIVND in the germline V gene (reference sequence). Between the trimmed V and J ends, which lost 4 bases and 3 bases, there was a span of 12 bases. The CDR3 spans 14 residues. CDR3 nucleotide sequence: TGTGCCAGTAGTAAGAGGGGCGCGGACTATGGCTACACCTTC. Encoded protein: CASSKRGADYGYTF.

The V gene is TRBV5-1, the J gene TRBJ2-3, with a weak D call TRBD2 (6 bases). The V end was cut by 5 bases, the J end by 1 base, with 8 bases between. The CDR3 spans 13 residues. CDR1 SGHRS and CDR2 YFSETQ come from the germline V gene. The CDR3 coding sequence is TGCGCCAGCAGTGTAGCGGGCACAGATACGCAGTATTTT. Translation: CASSVAGTDTQYF.

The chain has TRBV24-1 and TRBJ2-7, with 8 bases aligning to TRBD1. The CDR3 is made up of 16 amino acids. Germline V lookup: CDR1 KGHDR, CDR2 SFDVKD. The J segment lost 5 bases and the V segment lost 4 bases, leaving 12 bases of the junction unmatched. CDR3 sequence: CATSEPTDRGGDEQYF. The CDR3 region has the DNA TGTGCCACCAGTGAACCGACCGACAGGGGAGGCGACGAGCAGTACTTC.

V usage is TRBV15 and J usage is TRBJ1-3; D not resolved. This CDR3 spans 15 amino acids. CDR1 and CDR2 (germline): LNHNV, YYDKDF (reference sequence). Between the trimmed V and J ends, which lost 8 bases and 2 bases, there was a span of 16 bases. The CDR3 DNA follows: TGTGCCACCCTAGTCATACGTTTCCCTGGAAACACCATATATTTT. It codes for CATLVIRFPGNTIYF.

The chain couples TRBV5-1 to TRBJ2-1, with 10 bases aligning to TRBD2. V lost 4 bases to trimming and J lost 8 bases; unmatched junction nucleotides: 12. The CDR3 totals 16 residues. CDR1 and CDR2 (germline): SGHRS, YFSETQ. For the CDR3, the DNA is TGCGCCAGCAGCGTCGCCGGGACTAGCGTTGGTCATGAGCAGTTCTTC. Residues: CASSVAGTSVGHEQFF.

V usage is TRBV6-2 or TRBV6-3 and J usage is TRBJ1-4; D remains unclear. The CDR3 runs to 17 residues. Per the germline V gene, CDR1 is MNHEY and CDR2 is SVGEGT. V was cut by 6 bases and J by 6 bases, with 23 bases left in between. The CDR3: CASSNILRQRQDEKLFF. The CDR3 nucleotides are TGTGCCAGCAGCAATATCCTTAGACAACGCCAGGATGAAAAACTGTTTTTT.

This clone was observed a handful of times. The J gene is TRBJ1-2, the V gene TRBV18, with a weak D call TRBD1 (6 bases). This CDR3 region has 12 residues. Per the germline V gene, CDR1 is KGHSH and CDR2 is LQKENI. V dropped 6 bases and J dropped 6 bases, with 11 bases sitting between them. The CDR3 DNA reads TGTGCCAGCTCCCCGGACAGAAATGGCTACACCTTC. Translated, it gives CASSPDRNGYTF.

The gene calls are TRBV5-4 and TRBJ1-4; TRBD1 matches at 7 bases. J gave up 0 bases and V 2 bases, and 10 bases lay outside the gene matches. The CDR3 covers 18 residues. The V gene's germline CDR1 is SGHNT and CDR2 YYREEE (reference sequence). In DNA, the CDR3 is TGTGCCAGCAGCTTAACCGGGACAGCCGCCACAACTAATGAAAAACTGTTTTTT. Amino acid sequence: CASSLTGTAATTNEKLFF.

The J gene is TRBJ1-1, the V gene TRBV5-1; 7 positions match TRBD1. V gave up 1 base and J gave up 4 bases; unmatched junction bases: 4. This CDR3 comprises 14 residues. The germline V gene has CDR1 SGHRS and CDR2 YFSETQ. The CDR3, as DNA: TGCGCCAGCAGCTTGACAGGGGTTTTCACTGAAGCTTTCTTT. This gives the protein CASSLTGVFTEAFF.

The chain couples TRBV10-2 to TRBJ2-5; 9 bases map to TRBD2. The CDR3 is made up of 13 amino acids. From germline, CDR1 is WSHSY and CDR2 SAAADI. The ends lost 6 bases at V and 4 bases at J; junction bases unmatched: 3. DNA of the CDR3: TGCGCCAGCAGATCAGCGGGAGGAGAGACCCAGTACTTC. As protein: CASRSAGGETQYF.